This T cell receptor (beta chain) appears in the sequencing data of a study of long-term antiretroviral therapy in people with HIV. The CDR3 sequence is 17 residues long. Germline CDR1 and CDR2: SGHTA and FQGNSA. With 5 bases clipped from V and 0 bases from J, the junction kept 9 bases outside the gene matches. At the survey level, the v3.0 immunoSEQ assay was run. The method was immunoSEQ multiplex PCR; TCRdb's version includes in-frame clones alone and lacks a portion of them. Here the sample spans about 15,000 clones, about four fifths being singletons. This chain uses TRBV7-2 with TRBJ2-2, with 7 nucleotides matching TRBD2. The sequenced sample was unsorted PBMCs, obtained approximately 3.2 years after starting antiretroviral therapy. The sequence was collected from a woman aged 40-49 years with HIV. In DNA form, the CDR3 reads TGTGCCAGCAGCCCGCCCGGGGGGTCCGCGAACACCGGGGAGCTGTTTTTT. Encoded protein: CASSPPGGSANTGELFF.